These T cell receptor beta chains were read from a single sample in a study of blood T cell repertoires in COVID-19. Only in-frame clones appear in the TCRdb table, and some are missing; sequencing was by immunoSEQ multiplex PCR. Seen here are 210,000 or so clones, 81% observed once, and the top ten hold 8.5% to 10%. The sample was PBMCs or T cells enriched from blood (not recorded which). The receptor source for this set is a woman aged 50 to 60 with acute COVID-19. Both conserved end residues are part of each CDR3. Fields, in order: J gene, clone size, V gene, D gene, CDR3 protein, CDR3 DNA. The D gene is left open where the match is weak. Expanded clones get a size class; other rows say once, few or many, or leave the size out.

TRBJ2-6 . TRBV5-5 TRBD1 CASSNRGSGANVLTF TGTGCCAGCAGCAACAGGGGTTCCGGGGCCAACGTCCTGACTTTC
TRBJ1-1 . TRBV18 . CASSPRRGSGTEAFF TGTGCCAGCTCACCGAGGAGAGGTTCGGGCACTGAAGCTTTCTTT
TRBJ2-7 . TRBV3-1/TRBV3-2 . CASSQRGRVSYEQYF TGTGCCAGCAGCCAAAGAGGCAGGGTAAGCTACGAGCAGTACTTC
TRBJ2-5 few TRBV9 . CASSAGTPLFETQYF TGTGCCAGCAGCGCCGGGACTCCCCTGTTCGAGACCCAGTACTTC
TRBJ2-2 . TRBV6-5 TRBD2 CASSQVGSGNGELFF TGTGCCAGCAGCCAAGTCGGTAGCGGGAACGGGGAGCTGTTTTTT
TRBJ2-1 . TRBV9 . CASSPSAQDNEQFF TGTGCCAGCAGCCCCTCTGCCCAGGACAATGAGCAGTTCTTC
TRBJ2-3 . TRBV2 TRBD1 CASTSWDRATDTQYF TGTGCCAGCACGTCCTGGGACAGGGCCACAGATACGCAGTATTTT
TRBJ1-3 . TRBV2 TRBD1 CASSEGTGGYTIYF TGTGCCAGCAGTGAAGGGACAGGGGGCTACACCATATATTTT
TRBJ1-3 . TRBV29-1 . CSVERGSDTIYF TGCAGCGTTGAACGGGGATCGGACACCATATATTTT
TRBJ2-5 . TRBV5-6 TRBD1 CASSLYATGSKSTQYF TGTGCCAGCAGCTTGTACGCGACAGGGAGTAAGAGCACCCAGTACTTC
TRBJ1-5 few TRBV4-3 . CASSQDRVGNQPQHF TGCGCCAGCAGCCAAGACAGGGTGGGCAATCAGCCCCAGCATTTT